This section outlines one T cell receptor (beta chain) sequence together with its context. These data originate in a study of control samples from healthy donors and cancer patients. Trimming cost V 1 base and J 6 bases, with 0 bases left between them. Per the germline V gene, CDR1 is SNHLY and CDR2 is FYNNEI. The CDR3 is 10 amino acids. The repertoire was sequenced with immunoSEQ multiplex PCR; TCRdb's copy has only in-frame clones and lacks some. The table includes about 65,000 clones, 90% detected once. The sample comprised PBMCs. The V and J genes are TRBV2 and TRBJ2-5; D remains unclear. The clonotype was recovered from a woman between 45 and 65 years old with colorectal cancer. The CDR3 here is CASSEETQYF. The CDR3 DNA is TGTGCCAGCAGTGAAGAGACCCAGTACTTC.